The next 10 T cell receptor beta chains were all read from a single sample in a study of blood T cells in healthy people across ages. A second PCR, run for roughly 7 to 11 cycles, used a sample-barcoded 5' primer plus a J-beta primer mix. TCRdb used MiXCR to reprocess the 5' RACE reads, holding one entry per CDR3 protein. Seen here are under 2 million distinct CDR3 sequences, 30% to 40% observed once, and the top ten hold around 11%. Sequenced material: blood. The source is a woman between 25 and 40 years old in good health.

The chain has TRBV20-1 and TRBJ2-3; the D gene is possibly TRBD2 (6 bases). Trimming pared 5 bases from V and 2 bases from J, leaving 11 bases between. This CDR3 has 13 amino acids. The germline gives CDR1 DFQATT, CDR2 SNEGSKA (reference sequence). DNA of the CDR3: TGCAGTGCTTTACTAGCTTACACAGATACGCAGTATTTT. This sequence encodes CSALLAYTDTQYF.

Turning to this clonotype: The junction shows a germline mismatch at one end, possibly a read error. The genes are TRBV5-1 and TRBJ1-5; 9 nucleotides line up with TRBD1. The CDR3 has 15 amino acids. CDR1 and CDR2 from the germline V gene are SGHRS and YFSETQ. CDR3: CVSSLGDRGNQPQHF. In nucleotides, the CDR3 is TGCGTCAGCAGCTTGGGGGACAGGGGCAATCAGCCCCAGCATTTT.

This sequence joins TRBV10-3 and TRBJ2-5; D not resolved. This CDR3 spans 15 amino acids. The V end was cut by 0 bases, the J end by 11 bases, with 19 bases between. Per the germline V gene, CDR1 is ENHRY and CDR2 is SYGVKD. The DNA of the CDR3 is TGTGCCATCAGTGAGTCGGTTCTAGTTGTCGGTGAGCAGTACTTC. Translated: CAISESVLVVGEQYF.

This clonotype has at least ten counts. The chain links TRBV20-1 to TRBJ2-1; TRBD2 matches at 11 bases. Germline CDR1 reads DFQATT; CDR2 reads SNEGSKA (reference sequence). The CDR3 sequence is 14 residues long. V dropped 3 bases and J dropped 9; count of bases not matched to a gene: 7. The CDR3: CSASSSGGPGEQFF. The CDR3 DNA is TGCAGTGCTAGCTCTAGCGGGGGGCCGGGTGAGCAGTTCTTC.

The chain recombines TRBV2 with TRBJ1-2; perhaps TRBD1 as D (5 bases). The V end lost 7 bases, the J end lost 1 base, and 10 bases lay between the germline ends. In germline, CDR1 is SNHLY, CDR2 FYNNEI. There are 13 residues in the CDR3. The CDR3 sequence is CASNQQDNYGYTF. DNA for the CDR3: TGTGCCAGCAACCAACAGGATAACTATGGCTACACCTTC.

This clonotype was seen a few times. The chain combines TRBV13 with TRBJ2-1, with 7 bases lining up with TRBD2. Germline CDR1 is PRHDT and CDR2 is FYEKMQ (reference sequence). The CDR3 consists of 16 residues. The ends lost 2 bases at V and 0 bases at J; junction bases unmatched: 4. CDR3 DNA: TGTGCCAGCAGCTTACTCGGGAGGTCCTCCTACAATGAGCAGTTCTTC. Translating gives CASSLLGRSSYNEQFF.

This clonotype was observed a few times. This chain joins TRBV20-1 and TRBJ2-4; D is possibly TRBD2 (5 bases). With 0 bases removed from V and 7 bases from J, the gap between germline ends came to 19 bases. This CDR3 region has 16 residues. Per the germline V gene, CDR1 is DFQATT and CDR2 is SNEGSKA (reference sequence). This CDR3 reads CSARDPAVDGRNIQYF. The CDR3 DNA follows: TGCAGTGCTAGAGACCCAGCGGTAGACGGGCGGAACATTCAGTACTTC.

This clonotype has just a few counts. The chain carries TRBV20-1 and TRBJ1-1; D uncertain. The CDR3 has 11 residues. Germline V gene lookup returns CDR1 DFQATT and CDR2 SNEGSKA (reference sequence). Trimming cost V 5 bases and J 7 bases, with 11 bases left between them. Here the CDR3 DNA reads TGCAGTGCTTACCAGGCGGGTGAAGCTTTCTTT. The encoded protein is CSAYQAGEAFF.

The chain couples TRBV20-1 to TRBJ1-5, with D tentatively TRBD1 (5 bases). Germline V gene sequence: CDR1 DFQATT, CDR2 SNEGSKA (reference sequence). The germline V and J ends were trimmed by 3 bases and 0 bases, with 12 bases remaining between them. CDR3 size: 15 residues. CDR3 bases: TGCAGTGCTAGCGTCGCAGGGTATAGCAATCAGCCCCAGCATTTT. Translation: CSASVAGYSNQPQHF.

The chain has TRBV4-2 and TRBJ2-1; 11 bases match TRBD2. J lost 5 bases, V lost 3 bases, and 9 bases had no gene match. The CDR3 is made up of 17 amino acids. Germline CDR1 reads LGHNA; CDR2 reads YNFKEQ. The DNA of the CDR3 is TGTGCCAGCAGCCATGGTTTACTAGCGGGAGCGGACAATGAGCAGTTCTTC. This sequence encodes CASSHGLLAGADNEQFF.